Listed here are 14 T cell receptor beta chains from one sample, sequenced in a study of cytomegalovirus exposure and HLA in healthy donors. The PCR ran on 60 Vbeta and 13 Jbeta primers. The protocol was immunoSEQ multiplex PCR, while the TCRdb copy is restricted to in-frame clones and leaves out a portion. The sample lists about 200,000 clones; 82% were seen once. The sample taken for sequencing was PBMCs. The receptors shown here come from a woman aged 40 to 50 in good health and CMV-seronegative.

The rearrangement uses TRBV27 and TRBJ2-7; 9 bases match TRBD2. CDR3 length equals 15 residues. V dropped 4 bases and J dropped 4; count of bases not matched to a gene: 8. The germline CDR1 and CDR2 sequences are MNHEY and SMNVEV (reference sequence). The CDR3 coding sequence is TGTGCCAGCAGTTCCCCGATAGCGGGAGCGTACGAGCAGTACTTC. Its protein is CASSSPIAGAYEQYF.

CDR3 coding DNA: TGTGCCAGCAGCCAAGGACAGGGGAACACTGAAGCTTTCTTT. It encodes CASSQGQGNTEAFF. The V gene is TRBV6-6, the J gene TRBJ1-1, with TRBD1 matching 8 bases. Trimming at V came to 6 bases and at J to 1 base, leaving 4 bases not matched to a gene. The V gene's germline CDR1 is MNHNY and CDR2 SVGAGI (reference sequence). This CDR3 is built from 14 residues.

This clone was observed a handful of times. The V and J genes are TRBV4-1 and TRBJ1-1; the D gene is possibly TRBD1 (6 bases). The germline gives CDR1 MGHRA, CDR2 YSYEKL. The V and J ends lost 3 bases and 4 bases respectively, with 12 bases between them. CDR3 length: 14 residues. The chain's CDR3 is CASSHRGIFTEAFF. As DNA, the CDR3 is TGCGCCAGCAGCCACAGGGGAATATTCACTGAAGCTTTCTTT.

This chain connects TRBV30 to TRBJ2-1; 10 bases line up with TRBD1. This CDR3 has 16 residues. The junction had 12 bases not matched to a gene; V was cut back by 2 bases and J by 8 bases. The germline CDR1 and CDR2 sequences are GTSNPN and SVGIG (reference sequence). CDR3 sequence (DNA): TGTGCCTGGAGTTTAGGATTGGGACAGGGGAGTGATGAGCAGTTCTTC. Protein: CAWSLGLGQGSDEQFF.

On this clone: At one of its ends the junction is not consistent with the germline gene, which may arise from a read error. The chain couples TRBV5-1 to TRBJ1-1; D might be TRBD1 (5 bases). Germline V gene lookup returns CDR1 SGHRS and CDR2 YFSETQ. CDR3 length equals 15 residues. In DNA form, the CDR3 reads TGCGCCAGCAGGTTGGGGATGACAGCCTCCACTGAAGCTTTCTTT. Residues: CASRLGMTASTEAFF.

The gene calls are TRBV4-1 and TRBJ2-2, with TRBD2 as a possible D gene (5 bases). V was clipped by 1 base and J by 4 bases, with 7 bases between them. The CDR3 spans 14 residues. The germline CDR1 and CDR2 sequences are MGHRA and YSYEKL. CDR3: CASSQAEGTGELFF. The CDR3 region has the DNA TGCGCCAGCAGCCAAGCTGAGGGCACCGGGGAGCTGTTTTTT.

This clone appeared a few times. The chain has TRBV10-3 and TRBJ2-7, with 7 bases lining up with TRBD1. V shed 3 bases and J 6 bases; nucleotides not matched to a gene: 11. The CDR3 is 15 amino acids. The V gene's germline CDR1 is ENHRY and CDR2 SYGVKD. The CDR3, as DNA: TGTGCCATCAGTGACCTTCAAAGGGGGCCCGGCGAGCAGTACTTC. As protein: CAISDLQRGPGEQYF.

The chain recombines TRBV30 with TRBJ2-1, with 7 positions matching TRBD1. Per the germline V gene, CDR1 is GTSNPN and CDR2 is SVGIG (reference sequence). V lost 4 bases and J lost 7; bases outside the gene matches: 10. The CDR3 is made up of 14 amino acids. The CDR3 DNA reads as TGTGCCTGGACACCGGGACAGTCAGAGAATGAGCAGTTCTTC. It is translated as CAWTPGQSENEQFF.

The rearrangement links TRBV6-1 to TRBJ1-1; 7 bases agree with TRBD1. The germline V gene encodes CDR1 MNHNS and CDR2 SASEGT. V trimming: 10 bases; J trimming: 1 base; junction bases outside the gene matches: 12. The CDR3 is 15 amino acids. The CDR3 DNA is TGTGCCACCACCCAAGGGGGCGCTTCGAACACTGAAGCTTTCTTT. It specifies CATTQGGASNTEAFF.

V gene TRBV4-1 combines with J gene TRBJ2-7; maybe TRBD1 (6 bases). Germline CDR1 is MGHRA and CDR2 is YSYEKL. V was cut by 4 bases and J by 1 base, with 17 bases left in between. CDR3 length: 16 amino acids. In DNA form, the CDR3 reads TGCGCCAGCAGCCTACAGACGGGCAGGGGATCCTACGAGCAGTACTTC. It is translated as CASSLQTGRGSYEQYF.

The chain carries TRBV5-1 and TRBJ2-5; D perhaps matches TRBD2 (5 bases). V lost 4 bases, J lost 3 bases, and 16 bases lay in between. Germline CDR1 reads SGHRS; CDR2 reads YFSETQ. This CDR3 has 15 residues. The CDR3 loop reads CASSPPGIRKETQYF. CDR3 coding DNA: TGCGCCAGCAGCCCCCCGGGGATTAGGAAAGAGACCCAGTACTTC.

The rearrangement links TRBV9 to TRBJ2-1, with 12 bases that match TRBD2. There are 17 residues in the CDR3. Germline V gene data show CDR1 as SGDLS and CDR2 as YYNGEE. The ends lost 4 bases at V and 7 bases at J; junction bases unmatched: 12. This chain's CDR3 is CASSPSPTSGSLNEQFF. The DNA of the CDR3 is TGTGCCAGCAGCCCCTCGCCGACTAGCGGGAGCTTGAATGAGCAGTTCTTC.

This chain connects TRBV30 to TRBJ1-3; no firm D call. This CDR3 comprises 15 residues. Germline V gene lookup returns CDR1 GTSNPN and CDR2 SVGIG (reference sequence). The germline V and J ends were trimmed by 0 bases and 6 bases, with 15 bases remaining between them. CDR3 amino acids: CAWSVPSLGKNTIYF. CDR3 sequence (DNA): TGTGCCTGGAGTGTCCCGAGCCTCGGTAAAAACACCATATATTTT. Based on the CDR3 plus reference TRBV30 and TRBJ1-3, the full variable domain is SQTIHQWPATLVQPVGSPLSLECTVEGTSNPNLYWYRQAAGRGLQLLFYSVGIGQISSEVPQNLSASRPQDRQFILSSKKLLLSDSGFYLCAWSVPSLGKNTIYFGEGSWLTVV.

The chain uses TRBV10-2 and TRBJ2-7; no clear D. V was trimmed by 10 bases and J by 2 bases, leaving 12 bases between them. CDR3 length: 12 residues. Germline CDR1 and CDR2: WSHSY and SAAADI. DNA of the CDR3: TGCGCCACCCAGGCCGAGACCTACGAGCAGTACTTC. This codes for CATQAETYEQYF.